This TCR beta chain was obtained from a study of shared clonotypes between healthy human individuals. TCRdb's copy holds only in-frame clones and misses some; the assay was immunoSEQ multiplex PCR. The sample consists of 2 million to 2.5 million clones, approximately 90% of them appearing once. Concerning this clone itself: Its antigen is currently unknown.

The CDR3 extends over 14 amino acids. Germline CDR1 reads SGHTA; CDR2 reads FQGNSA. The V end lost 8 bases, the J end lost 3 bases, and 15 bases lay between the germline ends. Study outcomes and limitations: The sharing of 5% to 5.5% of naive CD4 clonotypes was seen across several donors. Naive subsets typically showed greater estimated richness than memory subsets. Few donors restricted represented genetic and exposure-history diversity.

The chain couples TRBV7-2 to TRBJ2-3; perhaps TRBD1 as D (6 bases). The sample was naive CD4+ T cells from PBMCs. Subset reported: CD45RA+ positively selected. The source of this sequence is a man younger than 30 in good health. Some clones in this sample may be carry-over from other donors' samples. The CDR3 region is CASGPRGMTDTQYF. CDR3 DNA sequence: TGTGCCAGCGGTCCCAGGGGAATGACAGATACGCAGTATTTT.